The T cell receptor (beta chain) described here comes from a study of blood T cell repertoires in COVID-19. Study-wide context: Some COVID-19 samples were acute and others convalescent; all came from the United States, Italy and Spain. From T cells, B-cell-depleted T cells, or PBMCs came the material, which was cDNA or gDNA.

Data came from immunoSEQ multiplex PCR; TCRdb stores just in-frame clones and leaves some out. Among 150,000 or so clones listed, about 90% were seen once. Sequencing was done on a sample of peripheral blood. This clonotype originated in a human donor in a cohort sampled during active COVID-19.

CDR3 protein: CASPRLAGVENEQFF. As DNA, the CDR3 is TGTGCCAGCCCAAGGCTAGCGGGAGTTGAAAATGAGCAGTTCTTC. V is TRBV19 and J is TRBJ2-1; 10 bases are a match to TRBD2. The CDR3 runs 15 residues. Germline loops: CDR1 LNHDA, CDR2 SQIVND (reference sequence). The V gene end was trimmed by 9 bases and the J gene end by 7 bases; junction bases not matched to a gene: 12. Using reference TRBV19 and TRBJ2-1 for the parts outside the CDR3, the full variable domain is DGGITQSPKYLFRKEGQNVTLSCEQNLNHDAMYWYRQDPGQGLRLIYYSQIVNDFQKGDIAEGYSVSREKKESFPLTVTSAQKNPTAFYLCASPRLAGVENEQFFGPGTRLTVL.